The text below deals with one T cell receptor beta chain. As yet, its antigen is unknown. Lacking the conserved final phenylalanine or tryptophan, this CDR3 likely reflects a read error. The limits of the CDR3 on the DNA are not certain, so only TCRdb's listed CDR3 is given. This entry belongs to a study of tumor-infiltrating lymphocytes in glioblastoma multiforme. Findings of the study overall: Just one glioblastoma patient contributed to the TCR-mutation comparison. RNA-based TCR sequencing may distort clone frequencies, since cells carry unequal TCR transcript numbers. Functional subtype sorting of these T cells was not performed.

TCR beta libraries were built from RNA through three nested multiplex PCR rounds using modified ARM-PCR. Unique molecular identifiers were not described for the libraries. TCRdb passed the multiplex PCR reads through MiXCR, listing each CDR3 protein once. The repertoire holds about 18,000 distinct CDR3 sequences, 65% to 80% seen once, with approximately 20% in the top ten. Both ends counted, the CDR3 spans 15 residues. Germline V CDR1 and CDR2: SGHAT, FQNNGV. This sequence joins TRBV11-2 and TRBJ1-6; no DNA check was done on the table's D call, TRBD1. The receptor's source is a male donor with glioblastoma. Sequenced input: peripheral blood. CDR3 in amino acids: CASSSLPRVDSPFHL.